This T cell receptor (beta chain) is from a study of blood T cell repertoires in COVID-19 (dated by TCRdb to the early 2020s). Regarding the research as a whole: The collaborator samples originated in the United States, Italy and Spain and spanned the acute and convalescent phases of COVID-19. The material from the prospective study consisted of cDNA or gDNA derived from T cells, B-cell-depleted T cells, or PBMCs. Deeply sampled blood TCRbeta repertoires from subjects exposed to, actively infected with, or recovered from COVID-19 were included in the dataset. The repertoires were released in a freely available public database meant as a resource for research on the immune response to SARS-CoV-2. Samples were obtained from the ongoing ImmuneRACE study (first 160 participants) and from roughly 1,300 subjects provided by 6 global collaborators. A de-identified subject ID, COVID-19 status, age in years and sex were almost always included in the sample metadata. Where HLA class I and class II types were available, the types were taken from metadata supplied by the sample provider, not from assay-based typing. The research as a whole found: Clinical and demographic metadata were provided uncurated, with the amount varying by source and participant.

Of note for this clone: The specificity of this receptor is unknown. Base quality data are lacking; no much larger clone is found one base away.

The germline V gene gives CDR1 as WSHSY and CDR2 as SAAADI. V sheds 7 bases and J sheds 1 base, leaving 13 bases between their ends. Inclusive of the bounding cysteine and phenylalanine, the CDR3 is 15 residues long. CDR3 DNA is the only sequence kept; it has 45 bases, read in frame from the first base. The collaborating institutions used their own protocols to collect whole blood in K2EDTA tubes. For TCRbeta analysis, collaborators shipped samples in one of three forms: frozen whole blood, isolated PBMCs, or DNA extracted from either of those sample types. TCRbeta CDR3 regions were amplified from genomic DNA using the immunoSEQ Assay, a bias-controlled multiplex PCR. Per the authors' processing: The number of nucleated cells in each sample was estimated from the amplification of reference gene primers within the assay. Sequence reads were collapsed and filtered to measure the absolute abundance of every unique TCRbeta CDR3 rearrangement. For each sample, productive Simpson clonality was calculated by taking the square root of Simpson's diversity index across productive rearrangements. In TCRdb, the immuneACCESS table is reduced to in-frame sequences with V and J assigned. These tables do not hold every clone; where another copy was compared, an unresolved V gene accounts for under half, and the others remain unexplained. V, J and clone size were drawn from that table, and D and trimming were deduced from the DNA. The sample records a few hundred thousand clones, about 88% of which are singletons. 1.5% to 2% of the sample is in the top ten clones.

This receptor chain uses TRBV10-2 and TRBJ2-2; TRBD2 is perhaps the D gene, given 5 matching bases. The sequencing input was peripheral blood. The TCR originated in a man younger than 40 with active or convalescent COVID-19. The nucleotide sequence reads TGCGCCAGCACGGAGGCTAACAGGAACACCGGGGAGCTGTTTTTT. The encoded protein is CASTEANRNTGELFF.